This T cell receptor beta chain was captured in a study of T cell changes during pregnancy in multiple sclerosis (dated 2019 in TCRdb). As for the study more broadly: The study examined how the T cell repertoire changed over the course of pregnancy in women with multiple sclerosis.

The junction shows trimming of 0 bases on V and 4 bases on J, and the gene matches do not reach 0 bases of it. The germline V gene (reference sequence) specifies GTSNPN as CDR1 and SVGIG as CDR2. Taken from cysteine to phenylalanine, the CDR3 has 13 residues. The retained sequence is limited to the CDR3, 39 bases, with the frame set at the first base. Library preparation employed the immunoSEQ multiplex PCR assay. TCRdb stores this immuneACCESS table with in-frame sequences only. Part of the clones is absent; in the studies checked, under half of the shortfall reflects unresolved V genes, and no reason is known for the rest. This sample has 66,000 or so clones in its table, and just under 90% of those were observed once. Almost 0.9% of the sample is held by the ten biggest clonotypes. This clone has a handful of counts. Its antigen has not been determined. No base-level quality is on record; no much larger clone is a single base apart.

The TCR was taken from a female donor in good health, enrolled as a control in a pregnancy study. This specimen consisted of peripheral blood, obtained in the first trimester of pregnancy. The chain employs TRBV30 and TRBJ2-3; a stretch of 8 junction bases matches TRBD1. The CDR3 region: CAWSVQGADTQYF. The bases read TGTGCCTGGAGTGTACAGGGGGCAGATACGCAGTATTTT.